This T cell receptor beta chain appears in the sequencing data of a study of shared clonotypes between healthy human individuals. Among the donors, all were Caucasian adults who lived in Nashville, Tennessee. Authors' processing steps: Owing to the provision of junction-only sequences devoid of quality scores by immunoSEQ, filtering differed. This table comes from immunoSEQ multiplex PCR, and its TCRdb copy is limited to in-frame clones, with some not included. The V and J calls and the clone size are those of that table, but D and trimming were determined from the DNA. Among over 2 million clones listed, under 95% were seen once. This CDR3 contains 13 residues. CDR1 and CDR2 (germline): SGHTS, YDEGEE. V lost 3 bases to trimming and J lost 6 bases, with 13 bases between them.

The chain links TRBV5-8 to TRBJ2-7; D is ambiguous. Sequencing was performed on naive CD4+ T cells from PBMCs. Subset described: CD45RA+ positively selected. This TCR came from a man between 18 and 29 years old in good health. Some clones in this sample may be carry-over from other donors' samples. CDR3 region: CASSSYLGSEQYF. Written as DNA, the CDR3 is TGTGCCAGCAGCTCGTATCTCGGGTCCGAGCAGTACTTC.